This entry is about one T cell receptor beta chain. Relative to its sample, this clone is medium-sized (0.01 to 0.1%). Within one base of it there is no much larger clone, and no base qualities were kept. The sample comes from a study of graft-versus-host responses after intestinal transplantation (dated by TCRdb to the early 2020s). About the investigation overall: Multivisceral, liver-intestinal, or isolated intestinal transplants were received by the recipients. Anti-thymocyte globulin induction was given to all recipients, followed by maintenance tacrolimus and steroids for approximately three years. Donor T cell macrochimerism was defined as a peak of at least 4% donor T cells among recipient peripheral blood mononuclear cells. Instead of going to the commercial service, samples from a few later patients were sequenced in-house on an Illumina MiSeq and processed with MiXCR. Bulk TCR-beta CDR3 sequencing was used to track graft-versus-host and host-versus-graft alloreactive T cell clones in the graft, circulation and bone marrow after intestinal transplantation. Alloreactive clones were identified by sequencing pre-transplant mixed lymphocyte reaction products and comparing these products with unstimulated pre-transplant donor and recipient T cells. Of the roughly 24 intestinal transplant recipients enrolled in the cohort, one of whom was a retransplant, a few patients without pretransplant specimens were excluded.

Spanning cysteine to phenylalanine, the CDR3 consists of 14 amino acids. Of the read, only the CDR3 DNA is kept; its 42 bases are in frame from base 1. The germline V gene (reference sequence) sets CDR1 to MNHEY and CDR2 to SMNVEV. V sheds 5 bases and J sheds 3 bases, leaving 8 bases between their ends. The meaning of the sample's time point label: cells obtained before transplantation from donor or recipient. In mixed lymphocyte reactions, approximately 200,000 CFSE-labeled pre-transplant responders were plated with approximately 200,000 irradiated violet-dye-labeled stimulators and cultured for 5 to 6 days. Proliferating CD3+CD4+CFSE-low and CD3+CD8+CFSE-low responder cells were FACS-sorted on a BD Influx sorter after the mixed lymphocyte reaction. Receptor libraries were prepared by the immunoSEQ multiplex PCR assay. In most patients, genomic DNA was isolated using the Qiagen DNeasy Blood and Tissue Kit and sent frozen to Adaptive Biotechnologies for TCR sequencing. For most patients, genomic DNA was subjected to high-throughput TCR-beta CDR3 sequencing by Adaptive Biotechnologies. The authors' pipeline ran thus. TCR sequencing data were retrieved from Adaptive's ImmunoSEQ software for around 20 patients, whereas three other patients were processed with MiXCR and VDJtools. CD4 versus CD8 sorting errors were corrected by removing sequences found in both subsets at a frequency ratio below 5:1. CDR3 nucleotide sequences shared between donor and recipient were removed because their origin could not be assigned. Alloreactive clones required at least 2-fold expansion over unstimulated cells and minimum CFSE-low frequency of 0.002% (template counts) or 0.001% (read counts). A clone was considered mappable if detected in the sequenced pre-transplant spleen, lymph node, or MLR CFSE-low populations of the donor or recipient. Cumulative frequency of alloreactive clones was calculated as a percentage of all sequences weighted by copy number. The clones in this table, taken by TCRdb from immuneACCESS, are in-frame only. Not every clone is retained; where verified, under half of the shortfall comes from an unresolved V gene, and the cause of the rest is unknown. V, J and clone size are taken as reported in that table, and D and trimming were inferred from the DNA itself. The sample yields roughly 4,700 clones; 25% to 30% were counted once. The ten largest clones represent 20% to 25% of the sample.

What the research found in general, with its limitations: Conclusions were limited by the relatively low number and heterogeneity of intestinal transplant patients. In patients with donor T cell macrochimerism, the allografts had high GvH to HvG T cell clonal ratios. GvH clones turned up in recipient bone marrow, with some appearing earlier in ileal mucosa or blood, a pattern consistent with an intestinal mucosal origin. Peak levels of circulating GvH clones were associated with declines in HvG clones early after transplant.

The sample in question was alloreactive CD8+ T cells from a mixed lymphocyte reaction culture, obtained before transplantation. The cell subset or site label here, explained by the study, means: CFSE-low proliferating T cells sorted from roughly 6-day pre-transplant mixed lymphocyte reaction (GvH or HvG direction). The V and J genes are TRBV27 and TRBJ1-6; matching of 5 bases hints at TRBD1 as the D gene. The TCR originated in a human patient who was an organ donor for intestinal transplantation. The DNA sequence reads TGTGCCAGCAGTGCAGGGAACTATAATTCACCCCTCCACTTT. Translated, it reads CASSAGNYNSPLHF.